This is a list of T cell receptor beta chains from one sample in a study of OX40 agonist ivuxolimab in advanced cancers. The repertoire was sequenced with immunoSEQ multiplex PCR; TCRdb's copy has only in-frame clones and lacks some. The sample has about 73,000 clones, about 92% seen once; the top ten hold roughly 9.7%. The input for sequencing was CD4+ or CD8+ T cells sorted from blood, taken in a trial of the OX40 agonist ivuxolimab. The origin of the receptors is an adult with an advanced solid tumor such as melanoma, head and neck, liver or kidney cancer. Both conserved end residues are part of each CDR3. The order of the fields is J gene, clone size, V gene, D gene, CDR3 DNA, CDR3 protein. D genes are given only for firm matches. Clone size is given for some rows only: seen once, a few or many times, or a class if the clone is expanded.

TRBJ2-2,.,TRBV13,.,TGTGCCAGCAGCTTGGTGGCAGGGTGGAACACCGGGGAGCTGTTTTTT,CASSLVAGWNTGELFF
TRBJ1-6,.,TRBV7-2,.,TGTGCCAGCAGCTTAGGGGTAGGGGCGGGTTCACCCCTCCACTTT,CASSLGVGAGSPLHF
TRBJ1-2,once,TRBV27,TRBD1,TGTGCCAGCAGTCTACTAGCGACAGGGAATGGCTACACCTTC,CASSLLATGNGYTF
TRBJ2-7,.,TRBV5-6,TRBD1,TGTGCCAGCAGCTTGGAGGGACAGGGCCTCCCCTACGAGCAGTACTTC,CASSLEGQGLPYEQYF
TRBJ1-4,.,TRBV21-1,.,TGTGCCAGCAGCCCGAGGTCAGGGGGAAAGTTCTTTGCAACTAATGAAAAACTGTTTTTT,CASSPRSGGKFFATNEKLFF
TRBJ1-6,few,TRBV4-1,TRBD1,TGCGCCAGCAGCCAAGAGATCGGGACAGGGGGCTCACCCCTCCACTTT,CASSQEIGTGGSPLHF
TRBJ2-6,.,TRBV12-5,.,TGTGCTAGTGGTTTGGTAGTCCTTTTGGACTCTGGGGCCAACGTCCTGACTTTC,CASGLVVLLDSGANVLTF
TRBJ1-4,.,TRBV4-3,.,TGCGCCAGCAGCCAAGGGATAAATGAAAAACTGTTTTTT,CASSQGINEKLFF
TRBJ2-7,.,TRBV27,TRBD1,TGTGCCAGCAGTATTTCTACCGGGACAGTGTACGAGCAGTACTTC,CASSISTGTVYEQYF
TRBJ1-2,few,TRBV9,.,TGTGCCAGCAGCGTACAGGGCCCTAGGGATGGCTACACCTTC,CASSVQGPRDGYTF
TRBJ2-1,.,TRBV2,.,TGTGCCAGCATAGGCAATGAGCAGTTCTTC,CASIGNEQFF
TRBJ2-7,.,TRBV6-5,.,TGTGCCAGCAGTTACTTTTACGAGCAGTACTTC,CASSYFYEQYF
TRBJ1-2,.,TRBV6-5,.,TGTGCCAGCAGACCCAGGGAAGGATATGGCTACACCTTC,CASRPREGYGYTF
TRBJ2-7,once,TRBV27,.,TGTGCCAGCAGTCACGGAGGCTCCTACGAGCAGTACTTC,CASSHGGSYEQYF
TRBJ2-7,.,TRBV6-6,.,TGTGCCAGCAGTTATTTGGGGGGAGCGTACGAGCAGTACTTC,CASSYLGGAYEQYF
TRBJ1-6,.,TRBV7-8,.,TGTGCCAGCAGCTTAGGGGGGCCCTCCTATAATTCACCCCTCCACTTT,CASSLGGPSYNSPLHF
TRBJ2-7,.,TRBV2,TRBD1,TGTGCCAGCAGTGTAATCGGGACAGCCTCCTACGAGCAGTACTTC,CASSVIGTASYEQYF
TRBJ1-2,.,TRBV25-1,.,TGTGCCAGCAGTGTCTGGTATGGCTACACCTTC,CASSVWYGYTF
TRBJ2-7,.,TRBV27,TRBD1,TGTGCCAGCAGTTTATCAAAACAGGGGCCTCCCTACGAGCAGTACTTC,CASSLSKQGPPYEQYF
TRBJ2-7,.,TRBV7-8,TRBD2,TGTGCCAGCAGCTCACGGACTAGCGGTGCCTACGAGCAGTACTTC,CASSSRTSGAYEQYF
TRBJ2-5,.,TRBV7-8,.,TGTGCCAGCAGCTTGGCAGGAGGGAAAGAGACCCAGTACTTC,CASSLAGGKETQYF
TRBJ1-1,few,TRBV19,.,TGTGCCAGTAGACCCTTGGACTACACTGAAGCTTTCTTT,CASRPLDYTEAFF
TRBJ1-2,.,TRBV5-4,TRBD1,TGTGCCAGCAGCCCTATAGGACAGGGCTATGGCTACACCTTC,CASSPIGQGYGYTF
TRBJ1-4,few,TRBV4-3,TRBD1,TGCGCCAGCAGCCAAGAATGGGGGACAGGGAATGAAAAACTGTTTTTT,CASSQEWGTGNEKLFF
TRBJ1-2,.,TRBV2,.,TGTGCCAGCAGCGACGGCGAGGTGGGGGTGGACTATGGCTACACCTTC,CASSDGEVGVDYGYTF
TRBJ1-1,.,TRBV5-4,.,TGTGCCAGCAGCATCAAAGGGGATAACACTGAAGCTTTCTTT,CASSIKGDNTEAFF
TRBJ1-3,.,TRBV7-9,.,TGTGCCAGCAGCTTAGGACAGAGCTCTGGAAACACCATATATTTT,CASSLGQSSGNTIYF
TRBJ1-2,.,TRBV7-9,.,TGTGCCAGCAGCTTAGGCGCAAAAGGCTACACCTTC,CASSLGAKGYTF
TRBJ1-3,.,TRBV6-6,.,TGTGCCAGCAGTTACGATTCGGGGGGATCTGGAAACACCATATATTTT,CASSYDSGGSGNTIYF
TRBJ2-7,.,TRBV6-1,.,TGTGCCAGCAGTGAAGGCAGGGACCCCGTCTACGAGCAGTACTTC,CASSEGRDPVYEQYF
TRBJ1-4,once,TRBV9,.,TGTGCCAGCAGCGTAGGTGGGTCGGATGAAAAACTGTTTTTT,CASSVGGSDEKLFF
TRBJ2-3,.,TRBV13,TRBD2,TGTGCCAGCAGCCCGACTAGCGGGGGGGCCGCAGATACGCAGTATTTT,CASSPTSGGAADTQYF
TRBJ2-1,.,TRBV11-2,TRBD2,TGTGCCAGCAGCTTAGAATTCGGGACTAGCGGGGGGTGGTCCTACAATGAGCAGTTCTTC,CASSLEFGTSGGWSYNEQFF
TRBJ2-5,.,TRBV11-3,.,TGTGCCAGCAGCCGGGGAGGGGGGGGCGAGACCCAGTACTTC,CASSRGGGGETQYF
TRBJ1-6,once,TRBV7-2,.,TGTGCCAGCAGCTTAGGGGTTCCTGGGGGCAGGGAGTACGCCACCCTCCACTTT,CASSLGVPGGREYATLHF
TRBJ2-7,.,TRBV13,TRBD1,TGTGCCAGCAGCATGACAGGGTCAGGGGGTGAGCAGTACTTC,CASSMTGSGGEQYF
TRBJ2-1,.,TRBV19,TRBD1,TGTGCCAGTAGGGGGACAGCTTACAATGAGCAGTTCTTC,CASRGTAYNEQFF
TRBJ2-7,once,TRBV5-1,TRBD1,TGCGCCAGCAGCGAGGACAGGGGTGCTTACGAGCAGTACTTC,CASSEDRGAYEQYF
TRBJ2-1,.,TRBV14,.,TGTGCCAGCAGCCAAAGAGGGATGTACAATGAGCAGTTCTTC,CASSQRGMYNEQFF
TRBJ2-7,.,TRBV7-9,.,TGTGCCAGCAGCTTAGCAGGCCTGACCTACGAGCAGTACTTC,CASSLAGLTYEQYF
TRBJ1-1,few,TRBV5-6,.,TGTGCCAGCAGCTTTGTCCACCTGAACACTGAAGCTTTCTTT,CASSFVHLNTEAFF
TRBJ2-1,.,TRBV6-1,TRBD2,TGTGCCAGCAGTCTAGCGGTCTCCTACAATGAGCAGTTCTTC,CASSLAVSYNEQFF
TRBJ2-1,.,TRBV15,.,TGTGCCACCCTGGGTCAGAACTACAATGAGCAGTTCTTC,CATLGQNYNEQFF
TRBJ1-2,.,TRBV7-9,.,TGTGCCAGCAGCTCGAAGACGCATCCTACATATGGCTACACCTTC,CASSSKTHPTYGYTF
TRBJ1-2,.,TRBV6-1,.,TGTGCCAGCAGTGAAGTGAGGGCAAGCTATGGCTACACCTTC,CASSEVRASYGYTF
TRBJ1-6,.,TRBV5-1,TRBD1,TGCGCCAGCAGTGGACAGGGGAGCTCCTATAATTCACCCCTCCACTTT,CASSGQGSSYNSPLHF
TRBJ1-2,.,TRBV4-3,.,TGCGCCAGCAGCCAAGATCGGGGGGTATCTAACTATGGCTACACCTTC,CASSQDRGVSNYGYTF
TRBJ1-5,.,TRBV18,.,TGTGCCAGCTCACCGGGCCAGGGGTATCAGCCCCAGCATTTT,CASSPGQGYQPQHF